This TCR beta chain is from a study of patients and donors after allogeneic stem cell transplantation. Germline CDR1 SQVTM, CDR2 ANQGSEA. The CDR3 has 12 amino acids. The V and J ends lost 6 bases and 8 bases, in that order; junction bases with no gene match: 5. TCRdb re-analysed the RT-PCR reads in MiXCR, keeping a single row per CDR3 protein. The sample has 900,000 to 1,000,000 distinct CDR3 sequences; roughly 18% are singletons. This sequence was found in a human donor who was either an allogeneic HSCT recipient or a stem cell or donor lymphocyte infusion donor (not recorded which). It is not recorded whose cells these are; they may come from a transplant donor. This chain joins TRBV29-1 and TRBJ1-3; 9 bases are shared with TRBD1. The sequencing sample was made of blood, either unsorted or a sorted T cell fraction (not recorded which). CDR3 protein: CSVAQGAYTIYF. The CDR3 nucleotides are TGCAGCGTAGCACAGGGGGCCTACACCATATATTTT.